This record looks at one TCR beta chain sequence and its context. Its specificity is not known. The data originate from a study of cytomegalovirus exposure and HLA in healthy donors. About the research overall: Genotyping showed 70% to 90% of fewer than 500 donors falling in the Caucasian-associated ancestry cluster. General observations from the study: Several of the most significant clusters appeared linked to common viral pathogens, based on a later analysis.

This cohort consisted of healthy bone marrow donors. At sampling all donors were nominally healthy, likely with unrecorded immune exposures. Amplification used 60 Vbeta primers and 13 Jbeta primers. Using immunoSEQ multiplex PCR, the repertoire was profiled, and TCRdb retains in-frame clones only, with some absent. The sample includes some 140,000 clones, over 75% of them seen just once. CDR1 and CDR2 from the germline V gene are SNHLY and FYNNEI. The germline V and J ends were trimmed by 2 bases and 8 bases, with 12 bases remaining between them. The CDR3 sequence is 14 residues long. The specimen was PBMCs. The J gene is TRBJ1-4, the V gene TRBV2, with D hard to call. The receptor comes from a man aged 25 to 40 in good health. The CDR3 sequence: CASSEPNSGEKLFF. CDR3 coding DNA: TGTGCCAGCAGTGAACCTAATTCGGGAGAAAAACTGTTTTTT.